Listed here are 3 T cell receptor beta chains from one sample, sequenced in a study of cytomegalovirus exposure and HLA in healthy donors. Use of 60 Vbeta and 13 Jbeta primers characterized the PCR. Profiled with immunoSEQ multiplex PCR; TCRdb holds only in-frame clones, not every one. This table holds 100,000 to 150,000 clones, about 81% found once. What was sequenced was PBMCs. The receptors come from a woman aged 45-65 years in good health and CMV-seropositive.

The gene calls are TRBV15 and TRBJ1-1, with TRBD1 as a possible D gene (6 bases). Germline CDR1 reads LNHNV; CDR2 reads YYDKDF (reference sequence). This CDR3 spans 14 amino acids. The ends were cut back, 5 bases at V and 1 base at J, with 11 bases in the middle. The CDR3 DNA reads TGTGCCACCAGCCCCTGGACAGAGAACACTGAAGCTTTCTTT. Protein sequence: CATSPWTENTEAFF.

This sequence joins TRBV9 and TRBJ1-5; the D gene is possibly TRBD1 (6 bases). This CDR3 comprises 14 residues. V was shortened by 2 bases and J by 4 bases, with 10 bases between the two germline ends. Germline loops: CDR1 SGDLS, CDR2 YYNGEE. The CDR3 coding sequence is TGTGCCAGCAGCGTCACAGGGTCAAATCAGCCCCAGCATTTT. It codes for CASSVTGSNQPQHF.

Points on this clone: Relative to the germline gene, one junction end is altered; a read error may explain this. CDR3: CASSPRDASPQRVF. Written as DNA, the CDR3 is TGTGCCAGCTCACCACGTGATGCTTCTCCACAACGTGTCTTC. V gene TRBV18 combines with J gene TRBJ2-1; D not certain. The germline V gene encodes CDR1 KGHSH and CDR2 LQKENI. CDR3 size: 14 residues.